Shown below are 17 T cell receptor beta chains from a single sample sequenced in a study of blood T cell repertoires in COVID-19. TCRdb's copy holds only in-frame clones and misses some; the assay was immunoSEQ multiplex PCR. The repertoire holds fewer than 500,000 clones, roughly 90% seen once, with roughly 0.84% in the top ten. Material: peripheral blood. The receptor set was obtained from a young man with COVID-19, enrolled during active disease.

There are a few counts of this clone. The chain uses TRBV19 and TRBJ2-2; 9 positions agree with TRBD1. This CDR3 spans 13 amino acids. CDR1 and CDR2 from the germline V gene are LNHDA and SQIVND (reference sequence). V trimming: 10 bases; J trimming: 8 bases; junction bases outside the gene matches: 8. For the CDR3, the DNA is TGTGCCACCCGGGACAGGGTAGGAGGGGAGCTGTTTTTT. This sequence encodes CATRDRVGGELFF. The full variable domain, with the rest looked up from reference TRBV19 and TRBJ2-2, is DGGITQSPKYLFRKEGQNVTLSCEQNLNHDAMYWYRQDPGQGLRLIYYSQIVNDFQKGDIAEGYSVSREKKESFPLTVTSAQKNPTAFYLCATRDRVGGELFFGEGSRLTVL.

V gene TRBV7-8 combines with J gene TRBJ1-1, with TRBD1 identical over 7 bases. The CDR3 runs to 13 residues. The V segment lost 4 bases and the J segment 4 bases; nucleotides outside the gene matches: 3. Germline values: CDR1 SGHVS, CDR2 FQNEAQ. The CDR3 nucleotides are TGTGCCAGCAGCTACGACAGGGCCACTGAAGCTTTCTTT. Its protein is CASSYDRATEAFF.

The V and J genes are TRBV2 and TRBJ2-3, with TRBD2 matching over 9 bases. CDR1 and CDR2 from the germline V gene are SNHLY and FYNNEI. The length of the CDR3 is 14 residues. Trimming took 7 bases from V and 4 from J; bases not matched to a gene: 6. This CDR3 is CASKVGGGADTQYF. CDR3 nucleotide sequence: TGTGCCAGCAAAGTGGGCGGGGGGGCAGATACGCAGTATTTT.

The genes are TRBV28 and TRBJ2-7; possibly TRBD2 for D (6 bases). Germline V gene data show CDR1 as MDHEN and CDR2 as SYDVKM. The germline V and J ends were trimmed by 3 bases and 0 bases, with 15 bases remaining between them. The CDR3 extends over 16 amino acids. The CDR3 region is CASSFGRLGVSYEQYF. The CDR3 nucleotides read TGTGCCAGCAGTTTCGGACGACTAGGAGTCTCCTACGAGCAGTACTTC.

The chain joins TRBV7-2 to TRBJ2-7; 7 positions agree with TRBD1. V was clipped by 5 bases and J by 1 base; unmatched bases: 5. The CDR3 length is 14 residues. Germline lookup yields CDR1 SGHTA and CDR2 FQGNSA. The CDR3 DNA follows: TGTGCCAGCAGCCGTAGGGACAGTTCCTACGAGCAGTACTTC. Its translation: CASSRRDSSYEQYF.

The J gene is TRBJ1-2, the V gene TRBV19; tentatively, D is TRBD1 (6 bases). The CDR3 runs to 14 residues. Trimming took 5 bases from V and 2 from J, leaving 12 bases between them. The germline V gene has CDR1 LNHDA and CDR2 SQIVND (reference sequence). Here the CDR3 reads CASSDRSANYGYTF. Here the CDR3 DNA reads TGTGCCAGTAGTGACAGGTCGGCGAACTATGGCTACACCTTC.

This chain connects TRBV3-1 (or the pseudogene TRBV3-2) to TRBJ1-2; perhaps TRBD1 as D (5 bases). The ends were cut back, 0 bases at V and 8 bases at J, with 25 bases in the middle. The CDR3 sequence is 18 residues long. From germline, CDR1 is LGHDT and CDR2 YNNKEL (reference sequence). CDR3 DNA sequence: TGTGCCAGCAGCCAAGACGCACCCTCCTGGGGGGGACGGTGGGGCTACACCTTC. Translating it yields CASSQDAPSWGGRWGYTF.

This clone was seen a handful of times. V and J are TRBV2 and TRBJ1-1; D possibly corresponds to TRBD1 (6 bases). The CDR3 covers 12 residues. Germline V gives CDR1 SNHLY, CDR2 FYNNEI. Trimming stripped 7 bases from V and 4 bases from J, with 10 bases between. CDR3 in amino acids: CASNTGFTEAFF. In nucleotides, the CDR3 is TGTGCCAGCAACACAGGGTTCACTGAAGCTTTCTTT.

V and J are TRBV11-2 and TRBJ2-1; D is perhaps TRBD2 (6 bases). Germline CDR1 reads SGHAT; CDR2 reads FQNNGV. The CDR3 has 15 residues. The V and J ends lost 3 bases and 3 bases respectively, with 12 bases between them. The CDR3 region has the DNA TGTGCCAGCAGCTTCGATGCGGGACTCTACAATGAGCAGTTCTTC. Amino acids: CASSFDAGLYNEQFF. Drawing the rest from reference TRBV11-2 and TRBJ2-1, the complete variable domain is EAGVAQSPRYKIIEKRQSVAFWCNPISGHATLYWYQQILGQGPKLLIQFQNNGVVDDSQLPKDRFSAERLKGVDSTLKIQPAKLEDSAVYLCASSFDAGLYNEQFFGPGTRLTVL.

The rearrangement links TRBV7-9 to TRBJ2-7; 10 nucleotides line up with TRBD1. Losses at the gene ends were 6 bases for V and 5 bases for J; bases not matched to a gene: 10. The CDR3 totals 15 residues. Per the germline V gene, CDR1 is SEHNR and CDR2 is FQNEAQ (reference sequence). The CDR3 coding sequence is TGTGCCAGCAGTTTCCGCGGGACAGGGGCCAACGAGCAGTACTTC. This sequence encodes CASSFRGTGANEQYF.

The chain couples TRBV7-9 to TRBJ2-2, with D possibly TRBD1 on 5 matching bases. This CDR3 is 14 amino acids long. CDR1 and CDR2 from the germline V gene are SEHNR and FQNEAQ (reference sequence). The V end was cut by 3 bases, the J end by 4 bases, with 9 bases between. The CDR3 protein is CASSFDSSTGELFF. In nucleotides, the CDR3 is TGTGCCAGCAGCTTCGACAGCTCCACCGGGGAGCTGTTTTTT.

This clone is a singleton in its sample. The V call is TRBV6-5, the J call TRBJ2-7, with 9 bases that match TRBD2. Germline CDR1 MNHEY, CDR2 SVGAGI. CDR3 length equals 16 residues. V was clipped by 0 bases and J by 4 bases; unmatched bases: 7. CDR3 DNA: TGTGCCAGCAGTTACTCTGCGGGGGGGTCATATTACGAGCAGTACTTC. Its translation: CASSYSAGGSYYEQYF.

The chain carries TRBV19 and TRBJ2-1; 8 bases agree with TRBD2. With V trimmed by 3 bases and J by 6 bases, 7 bases remained unmatched. Germline CDR1 reads LNHDA; CDR2 reads SQIVND (reference sequence). This CDR3 is built from 15 residues. This CDR3 is CASSMLAGQGNEQFF. Written as DNA, the CDR3 is TGTGCCAGTAGTATGTTAGCGGGACAAGGCAATGAGCAGTTCTTC.

The chain recombines TRBV11-2 with TRBJ1-5, with D unclear. The ends were cut back, 2 bases at V and 11 bases at J, with 13 bases in the middle. The CDR3 contains 13 residues. Germline V gives CDR1 SGHAT, CDR2 FQNNGV. The chain's CDR3 is CASSLTTREAQHF. As DNA, the CDR3 is TGTGCCAGCAGCTTAACGACGCGAGAGGCCCAGCATTTT.

J is TRBJ2-5 and V is TRBV3-1 (or the pseudogene TRBV3-2), with TRBD1 matching 8 bases. Trimming took 2 bases from V and 7 from J; bases not matched to a gene: 9. The CDR3 is 15 amino acids. CDR1 is LGHDT and CDR2 is YNNKEL in the germline V gene (reference sequence). The CDR3 region is CASSQLGQGALTQYF. CDR3 bases: TGTGCCAGCAGCCAACTCGGGCAGGGGGCTTTGACCCAGTACTTC.

The chain carries TRBV4-1 and TRBJ2-7; 9 bases line up with TRBD1. Looked up from germline, CDR1 is MGHRA and CDR2 is YSYEKL. The CDR3 sequence is 15 residues long. The ends lost 0 bases at V and 4 bases at J; junction bases unmatched: 4. CDR3 in amino acids: CASSQDGTGWYEQYF. The CDR3 DNA sequence: TGCGCCAGCAGCCAAGACGGGACAGGGTGGTACGAGCAGTACTTC.

This sequence joins TRBV11-2 and TRBJ2-3; maybe TRBD1 (5 bases). Deletions cut 2 bases from V and 1 base from J, with 13 bases between. Germline values: CDR1 SGHAT, CDR2 FQNNGV. The CDR3 has 16 amino acids. CDR3 sequence: CASSLRSRDGTDTQYF. CDR3 bases: TGTGCCAGCAGCTTACGGAGCAGGGATGGCACAGATACGCAGTATTTT.